This T cell receptor (beta chain) was sequenced for a study of blood T cell repertoires in COVID-19 (dated by TCRdb to 2020 to 2022). Describing the broader study: Collaborator samples came from the United States, Italy and Spain and covered acute and convalescent phases of COVID-19. The prospective study material was composed of cDNA or gDNA derived from T cells, B-cell-depleted T cells, or PBMCs. Subjects who had been exposed to COVID-19, were actively infected with it, or had recovered from it provided the deeply sampled blood TCRbeta repertoires that made up the dataset. A freely available public database, intended as a resource for researchers studying the immune response to SARS-CoV-2, is where the repertoires were released. Samples were obtained from the ongoing ImmuneRACE study (first 160 participants) and from approximately 1,200 subjects provided by 6 global collaborators. Sample metadata almost always included a de-identified subject ID, COVID-19 status, age in years and sex. Where available, HLA class I and class II types were obtained from metadata supplied by the sample provider rather than from assay-based typing.

The collaborating institutions used their own protocols to collect whole blood in K2EDTA tubes. For TCRbeta analysis, collaborators shipped samples in one of three forms: frozen whole blood, isolated PBMCs, or DNA extracted from either of those sample types. Summary of the overall study and its limitations: Clinical and demographic metadata were provided uncurated, with the amount varying by source and participant.

The CDR3 sequence holds 15 residues, the cysteine and phenylalanine included. The sequence is cut down to CDR3 DNA, 45 bases in frame from base 1. Deletion took 1 base off V and 4 bases off J, with a span of 13 bases between the germline ends. The CDR1 and CDR2 encoded by the germline V gene are LGHNA and YNFKEQ. TCRbeta CDR3 regions were amplified from genomic DNA using the immunoSEQ Assay, a bias-controlled multiplex PCR. Regarding the original processing steps: The number of nucleated cells in each sample was estimated from the amplification of reference gene primers within the assay. To quantify the absolute abundance of each unique TCRbeta CDR3 rearrangement, sequence reads were collapsed and filtered. For each sample, productive Simpson clonality was calculated by taking the square root of Simpson's diversity index across productive rearrangements. TCRdb took this table from immuneACCESS and kept in-frame rearrangements with V and J called. Such tables lack part of the clones; where checked against another copy, unresolved V genes explain under half of the gap, and the rest is unexplained. V, J and clone size derive from that table, while D and trimming were established from the DNA sequence. Across this sample there are some 200,000 clones, with roughly 90% seen only once. The ten largest clones add up to approximately 0.75% of the sample.

Turning to this clone: Its antigen is still unknown. The input lacks base qualities; no much larger clone sits a single base away.

The V and J segments used are TRBV4-2 and TRBJ2-5; the D gene is perhaps TRBD1, from 5 matching bases. The sequence came from a woman between 65 and 79 years old with acute or convalescent COVID-19. What was sequenced was peripheral blood. CDR3 loop: CASSQGAWGIETQYF. The DNA is as follows: TGTGCCAGCAGCCAAGGTGCCTGGGGCATAGAGACCCAGTACTTC.